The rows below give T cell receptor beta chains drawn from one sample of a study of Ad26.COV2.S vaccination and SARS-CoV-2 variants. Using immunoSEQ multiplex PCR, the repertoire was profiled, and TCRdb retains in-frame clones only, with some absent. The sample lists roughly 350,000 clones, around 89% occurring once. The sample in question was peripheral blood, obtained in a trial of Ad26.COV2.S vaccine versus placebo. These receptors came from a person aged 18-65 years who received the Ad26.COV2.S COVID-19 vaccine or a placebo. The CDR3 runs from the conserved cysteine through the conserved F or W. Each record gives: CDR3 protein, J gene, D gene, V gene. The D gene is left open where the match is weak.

CASSSGTGAFSGANVLTF	TRBJ2-6	TRBD1	TRBV6-2/TRBV6-3
CASSLDRDVAGYEQYF	TRBJ2-7	-	TRBV11-2
CASTVASGSGANVLTF	TRBJ2-6	-	TRBV19
CASVRDTEAFF	TRBJ1-1	-	TRBV7-9
CASSPPPGSHNEQFF	TRBJ2-1	-	TRBV18
CASTFLRDGNSPLHF	TRBJ1-6	-	TRBV6-6
CASSLADRPYEQYF	TRBJ2-7	-	TRBV11-2
CATSRDREGTEAFF	TRBJ1-1	-	TRBV15
CASSLGWNQPQHF	TRBJ1-5	-	TRBV5-1
CASSESANEKLFF	TRBJ1-4	-	TRBV25-1
CASSLIGVNTEAFF	TRBJ1-1	-	TRBV7-9
CSVLGVNTGELFF	TRBJ2-2	-	TRBV29-1
CASSALGLAGEAEQYF	TRBJ2-7	TRBD2	TRBV5-1
CASSPSGLAGEGTGELFF	TRBJ2-2	TRBD2	TRBV10-1
CASSSGQGPHADTQYF	TRBJ2-3	TRBD1	TRBV7-9
CATSDNGGHGEQFF	TRBJ2-1	-	TRBV24-1
CAVRQGTLNTEAFF	TRBJ1-1	TRBD1	TRBV30
CASSRGPDSSYGYTF	TRBJ1-2	-	TRBV2
CAIGRDNSYEQYF	TRBJ2-7	-	TRBV10-3
CASSLPGASNEKLFF	TRBJ1-4	-	TRBV7-9
CASSQEGGDGETQYF	TRBJ2-5	-	TRBV4-3
CASTNPAGGPDEQYF	TRBJ2-7	TRBD2	TRBV28
CASSAPLNTEAFF	TRBJ1-1	-	TRBV25-1
CASSLSIQNTEAFF	TRBJ1-1	-	TRBV27
CASAGTPTDTQYF	TRBJ2-3	-	TRBV5-1
CAISDGQHTGELFF	TRBJ2-2	-	TRBV10-3
CASSLRAMLAGTAYEQYF	TRBJ2-7	TRBD2	TRBV7-2
CASSLDTGTGGYGYTF	TRBJ1-2	TRBD1	TRBV7-2
CASSQAGARAAGANVLTF	TRBJ2-6	-	TRBV4-1
CASRKQLTNYGYTF	TRBJ1-2	-	TRBV4-1
CASSDLQGDCQPQHF	TRBJ1-5	TRBD1	TRBV9
CASSQGLAGGGAKNIQYF	TRBJ2-4	TRBD2	TRBV4-1
CASSLTGVSNEQFF	TRBJ2-1	TRBD1	TRBV19
CASSLARGLVGYTF	TRBJ1-2	-	TRBV5-5
CSVEGAGTGELFF	TRBJ2-2	TRBD1	TRBV29-1
CASSLGATDTQYF	TRBJ2-3	-	TRBV5-6
CASSAGGGGNTEAFF	TRBJ1-1	TRBD1	TRBV18
CAWQKQNNEKLFF	TRBJ1-4	-	TRBV30
CSANDNSYEQYF	TRBJ2-7	-	TRBV20-1
CATSRDQLAGFGEQYF	TRBJ2-7	TRBD2	TRBV15
CASSESADNTEAFF	TRBJ1-1	-	TRBV10-1
CASSLGRREQYF	TRBJ2-7	-	TRBV7-2
CASSVGSGGSDEQFF	TRBJ2-1	TRBD2	TRBV9
CASKALAGRTGELFF	TRBJ2-2	TRBD2	TRBV5-1
CASSLRLAGRSGELFF	TRBJ2-2	TRBD2	TRBV7-2
CASRQGIHEQYF	TRBJ2-7	TRBD1	TRBV28
CASSHGGLVPYNEQFF	TRBJ2-1	TRBD2	TRBV3-1/TRBV3-2
CASMRTYTDTQYF	TRBJ2-3	-	TRBV2
CASSFFQIGGEKLFF	TRBJ1-4	-	TRBV13
CASSDRNVGDEQFF	TRBJ2-1	-	TRBV7-9
CASSLGTIGETQYF	TRBJ2-5	TRBD2	TRBV9
CASSGESPNQPQHF	TRBJ1-5	-	TRBV27
CAISGPYTEAFF	TRBJ1-1	-	TRBV10-3
CASSDSSRSSSPLHF	TRBJ1-6	-	TRBV6-1
CASSQARSGNTIYF	TRBJ1-3	-	TRBV3-1/TRBV3-2
CASGQGLNTEAFF	TRBJ1-1	TRBD1	TRBV11-2
CASSLRSNEQFF	TRBJ2-1	-	TRBV5-8
CASSLVSQNTEAFF	TRBJ1-1	-	TRBV5-1
CASSLGEVSENEQFF	TRBJ2-1	-	TRBV11-3
CASSLEAGPNTGELFF	TRBJ2-2	-	TRBV7-2